This T cell receptor beta chain came from a study of blood T cell repertoires in COVID-19. At the level of the study: Italy, Spain and the United States were the sources of the convalescent and acute COVID-19 samples. T cells, B-cell-depleted T cells, or PBMCs supplied cDNA or gDNA.

This CDR3 spans 13 amino acids. Trimming removed 3 bases at V and 5 bases at J, with 10 bases between. Germline CDR1 SGHTA, CDR2 FQGTGA. Authors' methods: The authors estimated nucleated cell counts from reference gene primer amplification. Produced via immunoSEQ multiplex PCR; TCRdb's table is partial and in-frame only. The V and J calls and clone size are taken from that table; D and trimming were inferred from the DNA. The sample consists of 250,000 to 350,000 clones, around 86% of them appearing once. The genes are TRBV7-3 and TRBJ2-5; D not resolved. This receptor was taken from a woman aged 40 to 50 who had recovered from COVID-19. Sequencing was performed on peripheral blood. CDR3 sequence reads: CASSFSSSETQYF. For the CDR3, the DNA is TGTGCCAGCAGCTTCAGTAGTAGCGAGACCCAGTACTTC.